A single sample gave rise to the 7 T cell receptor beta chains below, sequenced in a study of blood T cell repertoires in COVID-19. Sequencing used immunoSEQ multiplex PCR; TCRdb keeps in-frame clones, though not all of them. Of over 100,000 clones listed, roughly 80% are singletons. The sample was peripheral blood. The source of these receptors is an older woman with acute or convalescent COVID-19.

The rearrangement links TRBV30 to TRBJ1-6; 7 nucleotides agree with TRBD1. Germline CDR1 is GTSNPN and CDR2 is SVGIG (reference sequence). V lost 4 bases and J lost 9; bases outside the gene matches: 12. The CDR3 has 15 residues. CDR3 sequence reads: CAWNPRTGTASPLHF. CDR3 coding DNA: TGTGCCTGGAACCCGAGGACAGGAACTGCTTCACCCCTCCACTTT.

This clone has a single count. The chain has TRBV6-5 and TRBJ2-2; 10 nucleotides match TRBD1. V shed 6 bases, J shed 7 bases, and the junction held 2 bases outside the gene matches. CDR1 is MNHEY and CDR2 is SVGAGI in the germline V gene. This CDR3 has 13 residues. The chain's CDR3 is CASSGQGGGELFF. The DNA for the CDR3 is TGTGCCAGCAGCGGACAGGGGGGCGGGGAGCTGTTTTTT.

The chain employs TRBV28 and TRBJ1-5, with D possibly being TRBD1 (5 bases). The length of the CDR3 is 14 residues. V was pared by 6 bases and J by 7 bases, with 16 bases between. CDR1 and CDR2 (germline): MDHEN, SYDVKM. CDR3 DNA sequence: TGTGCCAGCAGCCCGACAGTCAACAAGCAGCCCCAGCATTTT. This codes for CASSPTVNKQPQHF. The complete variable domain, with remaining parts taken from reference TRBV28 and TRBJ1-5, reads DVKVTQSSRYLVKRTGEKVFLECVQDMDHENMFWYRQDPGLGLRLIYFSYDVKMKEKGDIPEGYSVSREKKERFSLILESASTNQTSMYLCASSPTVNKQPQHFGDGTRLSIL.

A single count supports this clone. V usage is TRBV30 and J usage is TRBJ2-7; either TRBD1 or TRBD2 may fit D (5 bases each). CDR1 is GTSNPN, CDR2 SVGIG, per germline (reference sequence). The V and J ends lost 5 bases and 4 bases respectively, with 15 bases between them. The CDR3 runs 13 residues. The CDR3 DNA reads as TGTGCCTGGGGGGGAGTTGGGCATTACGAGCAGTACTTC. Its protein product is CAWGGVGHYEQYF.

This chain connects TRBV4-1 to TRBJ2-7; the D gene is possibly TRBD2 (5 bases). Per germline, CDR1 MGHRA and CDR2 YSYEKL. The CDR3 is 16 amino acids. The V end was cut by 3 bases, the J end by 0 bases, with 15 bases between. The CDR3 region has the DNA TGCGCCAGCAGCCATCCCCGGGATGGCGGCTCCTACGAGCAGTACTTC. As protein: CASSHPRDGGSYEQYF.

J is TRBJ2-1 and V is TRBV28; D gene uncertain. V was clipped by 7 bases and J by 0 bases, with 13 bases between them. CDR1 and CDR2 (germline): MDHEN, SYDVKM. There are 15 residues in the CDR3. CDR3 protein: CASNLVGVSYNEQFF. The CDR3 nucleotides are TGTGCCAGCAATCTAGTCGGTGTCTCCTACAATGAGCAGTTCTTC.

This chain joins TRBV28 and TRBJ1-2, with a weak D call TRBD1 (5 bases). The V gene lost 6 bases and the J gene lost 8 bases, with 16 bases spanning the gap. The CDR3 totals 13 residues. Germline V gene lookup returns CDR1 MDHEN and CDR2 SYDVKM. Here the CDR3 reads CASRARWGEGYTF. Written as DNA, the CDR3 is TGTGCCAGCAGGGCTCGATGGGGGGAAGGCTACACCTTC.